These T cell receptor beta chains were read from a single sample in a study of CD8 T cells in ankylosing spondylitis. TCRdb re-called the 5' RACE reads with MiXCR, one entry per CDR3 protein. The sample yields fewer than 350,000 distinct CDR3 sequences, 11% seen once. Sequenced: blood, either unsorted or a sorted T cell fraction (not recorded which). The receptors were gathered from a female donor with ankylosing spondylitis or in good health (not recorded which). The CDR3 runs from the conserved cysteine through the conserved F or W. The D gene is left open where the match is weak. Only some rows state a clone size, as once, few, many or a class for expanded clones.

>TRBJ2-5|.|.|TRBV7-9
TGTGCCAGCAGCTTGTCGGGTGGAGAAGAGACCCAGTACTTC
CASSLSGGEETQYF
>TRBJ1-1|.|many|TRBV18
TGTGCCAGCTCACCACAGAAGAACACTGAAGCTTTCTTT
CASSPQKNTEAFF
>TRBJ2-7|.|many|TRBV7-9
TGTGCCAGCAGCTTAGTTGTCCACGAGCAGTACTTC
CASSLVVHEQYF
>TRBJ2-7|.|many|TRBV5-6
TGTGCCAGCAGCTTGGAGACCGACAAGCAGTACTTC
CASSLETDKQYF
>TRBJ2-2|.|.|TRBV5-1
TGCGCCAGCGGACACGAGGGAGGAGACACCGGGGAGCTGTTTTTT
CASGHEGGDTGELFF
>TRBJ2-4|.|.|TRBV20-1
TGCAGTGCTAGAGAAGTGATAGTCCGGTCGGACATTCAGTACTTC
CSAREVIVRSDIQYF
>TRBJ1-2|.|many|TRBV9
TGTGCCAGCAGCGTTGACAGCCAATATGGCTACACCTTC
CASSVDSQYGYTF
>TRBJ2-3|TRBD1|.|TRBV5-1
TGCGCCAGCAGCTTGTCGATAACCGGGACAGGTAGCACAGATACGCAGTATTTT
CASSLSITGTGSTDTQYF
>TRBJ1-3|TRBD1|few|TRBV20-1
TGCAGTGCCCCGACAGGGAGCGCCTCTGGAAACACCATATATTTT
CSAPTGSASGNTIYF
>TRBJ2-7|TRBD1|.|TRBV7-2
TGTGCCAGCAGCCCCTCGCCAGGGGGTATACACGAGCAGTACTTC
CASSPSPGGIHEQYF
>TRBJ2-2|TRBD2|many|TRBV20-1
TGCAGTGCTAAGCGGGAGTTTATGGAGCTGTTTTTT
CSAKREFMELFF
>TRBJ2-6|.|many|TRBV12-3/TRBV12-4
TGTGCCAGCAGAAACTCTGGGGCCAACGTCCTGACTTTC
CASRNSGANVLTF
>TRBJ2-2|TRBD1|many|TRBV6-1
TGTGCCAGCAGCTGGACAGGTCGGACCGGGGAGCTGTTTTTT
CASSWTGRTGELFF
>TRBJ1-1|TRBD1|many|TRBV5-1
TGCGCCTCCTCCGGGACAGTTATGAACACTGAAGCTTTCTTT
CASSGTVMNTEAFF
>TRBJ2-2|.|many|TRBV5-1
TGCGCCAGCAGCTTGGCGGGGCAGAGGAACACCGGGGAGCTGTTTTTT
CASSLAGQRNTGELFF
>TRBJ1-5|TRBD1|.|TRBV19
TGTGCCAGTAAAGACAGGGGGCTGGTCCAGCCCCAGCATTTT
CASKDRGLVQPQHF
>TRBJ2-2|TRBD1|many|TRBV7-8
TGTGCCAATCGGGACAGGGTAACCGGGGAGCTGTTTTTT
CANRDRVTGELFF
>TRBJ2-3|TRBD2|.|TRBV5-1
TGCGCCAGCAGCACAGGACTAGCGGGGGGCCAGGTCGTCACAGATACGCAGTATTTT
CASSTGLAGGQVVTDTQYF
>TRBJ1-6|TRBD1|many|TRBV20-1
TGCAGTGCTAGCAGACAGGGTTTTAATTCACCCCTCCACTTT
CSASRQGFNSPLHF
>TRBJ2-1|.|many|TRBV4-1
TGCGCCAGCAGCCAAGTCTTGGACGGACATTTCCAGTTCTTC
CASSQVLDGHFQFF
>TRBJ2-3|.|few|TRBV7-9
TGTGCCAGCAGCTTTTACCCAGATACGCAGTATTTT
CASSFYPDTQYF
>TRBJ1-1|.|.|TRBV20-1
TGCAGTGCTAGAAGGGGGGGATCTTCGGCCACTGAAGCTTTCTTT
CSARRGGSSATEAFF
>TRBJ2-3|.|many|TRBV20-1
TGCAGTGCTAGAGGAAGGGGTGGCTTCACAGATACGCAGTATTTT
CSARGRGGFTDTQYF
>TRBJ1-1|.|many|TRBV5-6
TGTGCCAGCAGCTTTCCGACAATAGGGACTGAAGCTTTCTTT
CASSFPTIGTEAFF
>TRBJ2-1|TRBD1|.|TRBV5-5
TGTGCCAGCAGCACAGGGGACTCCTACAATGAGCAGTTCTTC
CASSTGDSYNEQFF
>TRBJ2-5|.|many|TRBV3-1
TGTGCCAGCAGCCAAGTGAGGACAGATAGGCAAGAGACCCAGTACTTC
CASSQVRTDRQETQYF
>TRBJ1-1|TRBD1|.|TRBV19
TGTGCCGTACAGGGAGTGGGGAAGGGGGCCACTGAAGCTTTCTTT
CAVQGVGKGATEAFF
>TRBJ2-1|.|many|TRBV5-8
TGTGCCAGCAGTTTACAGGGTATCTCCTACAATGAGCAGTTCTTC
CASSLQGISYNEQFF
>TRBJ2-7|.|many|TRBV5-6
TGTGCCAGCAGCTTCAAAGACAGGTCGTCCTACGAGCAGTACTTC
CASSFKDRSSYEQYF
>TRBJ2-7|.|many|TRBV12-3/TRBV12-4
TGTGCCAGCAGTTTAAATGCCTGGGGGTCCTACGAGCAGTACTTC
CASSLNAWGSYEQYF
>TRBJ2-1|.|.|TRBV21-1
TGTGCCAGCAGCAGGGAAAGGCCCACCCTGAAGGAGCAGTTCTTC
CASSRERPTLKEQFF
>TRBJ2-1|TRBD2|many|TRBV20-1
TGCAGTGCTAGACATCTAGCGGGGGCCTACAATGAGCAGTTCTTC
CSARHLAGAYNEQFF
>TRBJ2-2|.|many|TRBV3-1
TGTGCCAGCAGCCAATACTCGACCCGGCGAGGGGAGCTGTTTTTT
CASSQYSTRRGELFF
>TRBJ2-1|.|few|TRBV2
TGTGCCAGCACCCCAACGCGGTCTCCTTACAATGAGCAGTTCTTC
CASTPTRSPYNEQFF
>TRBJ2-2|TRBD2|many|TRBV5-1
TGCGCCAGCAGCCAGGGACTAGTGTTGCACACCGGGGAGCTGTTTTTT
CASSQGLVLHTGELFF
>TRBJ2-3|.|many|TRBV20-1
TGCAGTGCGGGGCCATGGGGCCTCGGGGAGTATTTT
CSAGPWGLGEYF
>TRBJ2-5|TRBD1|many|TRBV29-1
TGCAGCGTTGGCCCGACAGGGGACGAGACCCAGTACTTC
CSVGPTGDETQYF
>TRBJ1-1|TRBD1|many|TRBV27
TGTGCCAGCAGTTCCCGGACAGGGATTGGGTTGGACACTGAAGCTTTCTTT
CASSSRTGIGLDTEAFF
>TRBJ2-7|TRBD2|few|TRBV7-2
TGTGCCAGCAGCTTAAGGGTGGGAGGGAGCTCCTACGAGCAGTACTTC
CASSLRVGGSSYEQYF
>TRBJ2-7|.|few|TRBV19
TGTGCCAGTAGTCTCTCTTACTCCTACGAGCAGTACTTC
CASSLSYSYEQYF
>TRBJ2-3|TRBD2|.|TRBV20-1
TGCAGTGCTAGAAGACTAGCGGGAGGAGGGGATACGCAGTATTTT
CSARRLAGGGDTQYF
>TRBJ2-7|.|few|TRBV18
TGTGCCAGCTCAGAGTCAGACTTAGTATACTACGAGCAGTACTTC
CASSESDLVYYEQYF
>TRBJ2-1|TRBD2|many|TRBV12-3/TRBV12-4
TGTGCCAGCAGTCGCAGACTAGCGGGAACCTCCTACAATGAGCAGTTCTTC
CASSRRLAGTSYNEQFF
>TRBJ1-2|.|.|TRBV2
TGTGCCACAGAGGGGGTCGTCAACACCTTC
CATEGVVNTF
>TRBJ1-1|.|many|TRBV12-3/TRBV12-4
TGTGCCAGCAGTTCCACAGGGACCATTGAAGCTTTCTTT
CASSSTGTIEAFF
>TRBJ2-1|TRBD2|.|TRBV20-1
TGCAGTGCAGACAGGCGGGGGGGCCGGGATGAGCAGTTCTTC
CSADRRGGRDEQFF
>TRBJ1-1|.|.|TRBV15
TGTGCCACCAGCAGAGATCTCTCGACAGGCGATGCTTTCTTT
CATSRDLSTGDAFF
>TRBJ2-1|TRBD2|once|TRBV4-2
TGTGCCAGCAGCCAAGAGTTCCGGCGGGGGGCACGCTACAATGAGCAGTTCTTC
CASSQEFRRGARYNEQFF
>TRBJ1-2|TRBD1|many|TRBV5-5
TGTGCCAGCAGTTCCTCCGGGACAGGGAACTATGGCTACACCTTC
CASSSSGTGNYGYTF
>TRBJ1-1|.|many|TRBV5-1
TGCGCCTCAAGCCGGGACACTGGGAACACTGAAGCTTTCTTT
CASSRDTGNTEAFF
>TRBJ1-5|.|many|TRBV6-1
TGTGCCAGCACCGGACTCCCTAGCAATCAGCCCCAGCATTTT
CASTGLPSNQPQHF
>TRBJ1-5|.|.|TRBV7-8
TGTGCCAGCAGCCAGGGGACCGGCATTGTGGGAAGCAATCAGCCCCAGCATTTT
CASSQGTGIVGSNQPQHF
>TRBJ2-5|TRBD2|few|TRBV20-1
TGCAGTGCTAGGCGGGGGGTCAAAACTCCCCAGTACTTC
CSARRGVKTPQYF
>TRBJ2-2|.|many|TRBV5-1
TGCGCCAGCAGCTTGGCTCAGAGTTCCGGGGAGCTGTTTTTT
CASSLAQSSGELFF